This is a list of T cell receptor beta chains from one sample in a study of CD4 and CD8 cells across lung adenocarcinoma regions. TCRdb redid the calling of the PCR reads with MiXCR, one entry per CDR3 protein. The sample lists more than 15,000 distinct CDR3 sequences, 46% occurring once. Source material: CD4+ T cells from the margin of a lung tumor. These receptor sequences come from a male donor with lung adenocarcinoma. The CD4 and CD8 labels of this study may be unreliable. The CDR3 runs from the conserved cysteine through the conserved F or W. A D gene is named only where the DNA matches it firmly. Clone size is stated in some rows and not others, as once, few, many or a class when expanded.

size,V,J,D,DNA,CDR3
many,TRBV12-3/TRBV12-4,TRBJ2-1,.,TGTGCCAGCACCGTGGGCTCCTACAATGAGCAGTTCTTC,CASTVGSYNEQFF
.,TRBV27,TRBJ2-3,TRBD1,TGTGCCAGCAGCCAGGACAGGGTCCAAGATACCCAGTATTTC,CASSQDRVQDTQYF
.,TRBV6-1,TRBJ2-2,.,TGTGCCAGCGGACTCCAGGCTGTAATTACCGGGACGCTGTTTTTT,CASGLQAVITGTLFF
many,TRBV10-2,TRBJ1-1,.,TGCGCCAGCAGTGATCCCAGGACTATTGAAGCTTTCTTT,CASSDPRTIEAFF
.,TRBV6-1,TRBJ2-3,.,TGTGCCAGCAGTCCGGGGCTAGGGCCCAAAAACACTCAGTACTTT,CASSPGLGPKNTQYF
.,TRBV10-2,TRBJ2-2,.,TGCGCCCGGGCCCCACAGGTAGTGGGGACCGGGGAGCTGTTTTTT,CARAPQVVGTGELFF
.,TRBV27,TRBJ2-3,.,TGTGCCAGCAGAGTAGCCGGAGACTCAGATACGCAGTATTTT,CASRVAGDSDTQYF
many,TRBV15,TRBJ2-2,TRBD2,TGTGCCACCAGCAGAGAAGTAGCGGGAACCGGGGAGCTGTTTTTT,CATSREVAGTGELFF
.,TRBV6-5,TRBJ2-2,.,TGTGCCAGCAGACTCCAGTCCGGAAGTCCCGAGGCGCAGTTTTTT,CASRLQSGSPEAQFF
.,TRBV27,TRBJ2-1,.,TGTGCCAGCAGTTTATGGGCAGGAGGCGTCAATGAGCAGTTCTTC,CASSLWAGGVNEQFF
.,TRBV6-1,TRBJ1-6,.,TGTGCCAGTGACCTGGTCGGGGCCCTCCACTTT,CASDLVGALHF
.,TRBV6-4,TRBJ2-7,TRBD2,TGTGCCAGGGGGCGGGGGGCCAAAGATACGCAGTACTTC,CARGRGAKDTQYF
.,TRBV6-5,TRBJ2-7,.,TGTGCCAGCAGTTACAGAGGTCCCACCCGAGGGGGATACGAGCAGTACTTC,CASSYRGPTRGGYEQYF
few,TRBV30,TRBJ2-3,TRBD1,TGTGCCTGGATCGGGACAGATACAGATACGCAGTATTTT,CAWIGTDTDTQYF
.,TRBV6-1,TRBJ2-3,.,TGTGCCAGGGGGACTGGGGGGCTAGGTAAGGATACCCAGTATTTT,CARGTGGLGKDTQYF
many,TRBV7-2,TRBJ1-6,TRBD1,TGTGCCAGCAGCTTACAGGGGGGTGTCGGAAATTCACCCCTCCACTTT,CASSLQGGVGNSPLHF
once,TRBV7-8,TRBJ2-5,TRBD2,TGTGCCAGCAGCTCCACGGGGACTAGCGGTGGGGAGACCCAGTACTTC,CASSSTGTSGGETQYF
.,TRBV30,TRBJ2-1,TRBD2,TGTGCCTGGGGACTAGCGGGAGCTTCGGGTGAGCAGTTCTTC,CAWGLAGASGEQFF
medium-sized,TRBV6-6,TRBJ1-1,TRBD1,TGTGCCAGCAGGGTGGGGACAGGGAGGATGAACACTGAAGCTTTCTTT,CASRVGTGRMNTEAFF
many,TRBV6-5,TRBJ1-2,.,TGTGCCAGCAGTTACCGCAGGACTAACTATGGCTACACCTTC,CASSYRRTNYGYTF
.,TRBV25-1,TRBJ2-5,.,TGTGCCGGGAGGCTCGGGGGCCTCGACCAAGAGACCCAGTACTTC,CAGRLGGLDQETQYF
medium-sized,TRBV6-1,TRBJ1-1,.,TGTGCCAGCAGCCGAAGGGGGGGTCTGAGTAGGAACACTGAAGCTTTCTTT,CASSRRGGLSRNTEAFF
many,TRBV7-2,TRBJ2-1,.,TGTGCCAGCAGCTTTTACAGCAGCTCCTACAATGAGCAGTTCTTC,CASSFYSSSYNEQFF
.,TRBV10-2,TRBJ2-7,.,TGCGGCAGCACCGGGGTGGGAGGGACAGATACGCAGTACTTC,CGSTGVGGTDTQYF
.,TRBV10-3,TRBJ2-4,.,TGTGCCACGGGGCTGGGAGGCAAAGACACGCAGTACTTC,CATGLGGKDTQYF
.,TRBV7-6,TRBJ2-7,.,TGTGCCAGCAGCTTAGATGAGGGGAGCTCCTACGAGCAGTACTTC,CASSLDEGSSYEQYF
.,TRBV27,TRBJ2-3,.,TGTGCCAGCAGTCCTGGCCGACTGGCTTGTGAGACAGAGACCCAGTACTTT,CASSPGRLACETETQYF
many,TRBV4-1,TRBJ2-2,.,TGCGCCAGCAGCCAAGATAGGCGCGGGGAGCTGTTTTTT,CASSQDRRGELFF
once,TRBV10-3,TRBJ2-2,.,TGTGCCATGTGCAACATGAGGGAGTACGGGGAGCTGTTTTTT,CAMCNMREYGELFF
few,TRBV3-1,TRBJ2-1,.,TGTGCCAGCAGCCAAATCGAGCGGAATGAGCAGTTCTTC,CASSQIERNEQFF
many,TRBV3-1,TRBJ2-2,.,TGTGCCAGCAGCCAAGGACAGGGAGGAGGCACCGGGGAGCTGTTTTTT,CASSQGQGGGTGELFF
many,TRBV7-8,TRBJ2-1,TRBD2,TGTGCCAGCAGCCCGTGGACTAGCGGGAGGGCGGAGAATGAGCAGTTCTTC,CASSPWTSGRAENEQFF
medium-sized,TRBV7-2,TRBJ2-1,TRBD2,TGTGCCAGCAGCTTAGTTCCACTAGCGGGAGTCAATGAGCAGTTCTTC,CASSLVPLAGVNEQFF
few,TRBV25-1,TRBJ2-1,.,TGTGCCAGCAGTGACATACAGGGATCCTACAATGAGCAGTTCTTC,CASSDIQGSYNEQFF
many,TRBV10-1,TRBJ1-1,.,TGCGCCAGCAGTGAGAGGACCCTATCTGAAGCTTTCTTT,CASSERTLSEAFF
.,TRBV14,TRBJ2-1,TRBD1,TGTGCCAGCAGCCCGGGGACAGGCTTTGGCAACAATGAGCAGTTCTTC,CASSPGTGFGNNEQFF
medium-sized,TRBV5-1,TRBJ2-4,.,TGCGCCAGCAGCTTCAGGAACATTCAGTACTTC,CASSFRNIQYF
few,TRBV11-2,TRBJ2-1,.,TGTGCCAGCAGCTCGACCTCCGGCGGCCTCGTCTACAATGAGCAGTTCTTC,CASSSTSGGLVYNEQFF
many,TRBV10-3,TRBJ2-1,.,TGTGCCATCAGCCCCGGGACTGTGAGCTCCTACAATGAGCAGTTCTTC,CAISPGTVSSYNEQFF
many,TRBV10-1,TRBJ2-3,.,TGCGCCAGCTTGCTGAGGGGAAAATCCACAGATACGCAGTATTTT,CASLLRGKSTDTQYF
.,TRBV6-1,TRBJ2-7,.,TGTGCCAGCAGTGAAGAGATTGGCCAAGATACGCAGTACTTC,CASSEEIGQDTQYF
many,TRBV7-2,TRBJ1-2,.,TGTGCCAGCAGCTTAGCAAGGGGGTATGGCTACACCTTC,CASSLARGYGYTF
.,TRBV4-1,TRBJ2-1,.,TGCGCCAGCAGCCAAGATCTTGTCGGGAGTGCGTCCTACAATGAGCAGTTCTTC,CASSQDLVGSASYNEQFF
.,TRBV27,TRBJ2-4,.,TGTGGCAGCGGCACGGGGCTGCGAGCCAAAAACACGCAGTACTTC,CGSGTGLRAKNTQYF
few,TRBV27,TRBJ2-7,TRBD2,TGTGCCAGCAGTTTATGGGCTAGCGGGAGATTGGAGGGCGAGCAGTACTTC,CASSLWASGRLEGEQYF
.,TRBV6-1,TRBJ2-4,TRBD2,TGCGGCAGTGGGGGGGAGTCCGCCACAAACACGCAGTACTTC,CGSGGESATNTQYF
.,TRBV6-1,TRBJ2-3,.,TGTGCCAGCAAGAGGGAGGGGGCGGGCTGTACCACAGAGACGCAGTATTTT,CASKREGAGCTTETQYF
.,TRBV10-2,TRBJ2-4,.,TGCGGCGGCAGGCGGGTGGGAGGCAAAGATATGCAGTACTTC,CGGRRVGGKDMQYF
many,TRBV6-1,TRBJ1-1,.,TGTGCCAGCAGTGATCCCGAAAATGAGATCTTT,CASSDPENEIF
many,TRBV7-2,TRBJ2-5,.,TGTGCCAGCAGCTTAGAGTTGGGCAGACAAGAGACCCAGTACTTC,CASSLELGRQETQYF